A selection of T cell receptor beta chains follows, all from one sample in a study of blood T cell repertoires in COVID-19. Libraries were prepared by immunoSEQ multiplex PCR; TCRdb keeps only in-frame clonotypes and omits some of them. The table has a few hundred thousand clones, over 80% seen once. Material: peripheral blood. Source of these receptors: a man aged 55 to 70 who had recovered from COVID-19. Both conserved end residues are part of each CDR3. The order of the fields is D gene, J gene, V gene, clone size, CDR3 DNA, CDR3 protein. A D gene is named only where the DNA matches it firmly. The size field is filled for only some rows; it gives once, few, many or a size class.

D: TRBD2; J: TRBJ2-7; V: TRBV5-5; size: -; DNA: TGTGCCAGCAGCTTGGGGAGACTAGCGGGAACGGGAGAGCAGTACTTC; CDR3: CASSLGRLAGTGEQYF
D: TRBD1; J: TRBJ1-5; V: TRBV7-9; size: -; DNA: TGTGCCAGCAGCCAATCGACAGGGGGACTAGATTTTGCCCAGCCCCAGCATTTT; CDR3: CASSQSTGGLDFAQPQHF
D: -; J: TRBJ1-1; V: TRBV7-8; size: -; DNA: TGTGCCAGCAGCTTAGCCGACAGCTTTGAAGCTTTCTTT; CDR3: CASSLADSFEAFF
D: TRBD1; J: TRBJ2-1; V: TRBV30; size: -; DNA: TGTGCCTGGAGGAGACTCAGGGGGCGGAATGAGCAGTTCTTC; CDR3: CAWRRLRGRNEQFF
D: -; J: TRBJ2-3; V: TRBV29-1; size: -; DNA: TGCAGCGTTGTTCCCTCAGCAGATACGCAGTATTTT; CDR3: CSVVPSADTQYF
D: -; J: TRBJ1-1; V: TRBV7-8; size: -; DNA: TGTGCCAGCAGCTTTCGACAAATGAACACTGAAGCTTTCTTT; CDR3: CASSFRQMNTEAFF
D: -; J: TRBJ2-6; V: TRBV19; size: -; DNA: TGTGCCAGTAGTTTATACAGGGTAACTGGGGCCAACGTCCTGACTTTC; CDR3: CASSLYRVTGANVLTF
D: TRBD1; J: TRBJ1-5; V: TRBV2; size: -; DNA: TGTGCCAGCAGCCGGGACAGGGATGGGCGGGGCAATCAGCCCCAGCATTTT; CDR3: CASSRDRDGRGNQPQHF
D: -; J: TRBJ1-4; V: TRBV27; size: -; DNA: TGTGCCAGCAGTTTCAGTAGGCAGGGTATTGGTGAAAAACTGTTTTTT; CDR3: CASSFSRQGIGEKLFF
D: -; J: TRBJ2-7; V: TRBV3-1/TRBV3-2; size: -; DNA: TGTGCCAGCAGCGAACCCCCTACCTACGAGCAGTACTTC; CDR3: CASSEPPTYEQYF
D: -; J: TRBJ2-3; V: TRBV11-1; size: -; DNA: TGTGCCAGCAGCTTGTTAGACTTGCTCACAGATACGCAGTATTTT; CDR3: CASSLLDLLTDTQYF
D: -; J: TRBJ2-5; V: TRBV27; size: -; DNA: TGTGCCAGCAGTACCCAGGTCCAAGAGACCCAGTACTTC; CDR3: CASSTQVQETQYF
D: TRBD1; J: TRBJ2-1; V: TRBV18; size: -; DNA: TGTGCCAGCTCACCACTGGACACAGGGGGTTTTGCGCAGTTCTTC; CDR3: CASSPLDTGGFAQFF
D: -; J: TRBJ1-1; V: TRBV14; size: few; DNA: TGTGCCAGCAGCCAAGTTCTAGCCTTGGACACTGAAGCTTTCTTT; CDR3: CASSQVLALDTEAFF
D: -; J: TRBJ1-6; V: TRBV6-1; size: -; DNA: TGTGCCAGCAGTGAGCCCCAGGGGTGGGGTAATTCACCCCTCCACTTT; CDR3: CASSEPQGWGNSPLHF
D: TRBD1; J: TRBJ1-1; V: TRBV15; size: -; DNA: TGTGCCACCAGCAGAGTAAGGGGGCAAGGTGAAGCTTTCTTT; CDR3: CATSRVRGQGEAFF
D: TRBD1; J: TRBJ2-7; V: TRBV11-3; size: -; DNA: TGTGCCAGCAGCTCACGGACAGGGGTCGAGCAGTACTTC; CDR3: CASSSRTGVEQYF
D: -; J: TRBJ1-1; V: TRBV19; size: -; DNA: TGTGCCAGTAGTATCGGGAGGACTGAAGCTTTCTTT; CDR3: CASSIGRTEAFF
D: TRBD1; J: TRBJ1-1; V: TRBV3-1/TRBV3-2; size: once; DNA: TGTGCCAGCAGCCAAAGGGGGACAGGGAACACTGAAGCTTTCTTT; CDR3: CASSQRGTGNTEAFF
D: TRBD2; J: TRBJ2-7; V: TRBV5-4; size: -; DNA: TGTGCCAGCAGCAACGTAGCGGGAGGGAAAGCCTACGAGCAGTACTTC; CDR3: CASSNVAGGKAYEQYF
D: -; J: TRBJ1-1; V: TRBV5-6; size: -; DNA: TGTGCCAGCAGCTTGCCAGGGCCCACTGAAGCTTTCTTT; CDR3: CASSLPGPTEAFF
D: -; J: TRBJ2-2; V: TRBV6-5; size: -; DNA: TGTGCCAGCAGTCAGGCAGGGGAAACCGGGGAGCTGTTTTTT; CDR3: CASSQAGETGELFF
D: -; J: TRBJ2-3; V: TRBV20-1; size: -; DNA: TGCAGTGCTAGTGTTAGCGTTAGCACAGATACGCAGTATTTT; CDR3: CSASVSVSTDTQYF
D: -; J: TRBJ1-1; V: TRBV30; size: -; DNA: TGTGCCTGGACCATCCGAGGGGGAGCTTTCTTT; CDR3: CAWTIRGGAFF
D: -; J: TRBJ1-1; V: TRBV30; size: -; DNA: TGTGCCTGGAACCAGAATCGGGCGGGGAACACTGAAGCTTTCTTT; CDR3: CAWNQNRAGNTEAFF
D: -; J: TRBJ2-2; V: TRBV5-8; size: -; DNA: TGTGCCAGCAGCTCCCAGGCCATGAGCAACACCGGGGAGCTGTTTTTT; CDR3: CASSSQAMSNTGELFF
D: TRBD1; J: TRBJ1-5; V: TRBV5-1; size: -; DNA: TGCGCCAGCAGCCCGGGGACAGGGGGTAGCAATCAGCCCCAGCATTTT; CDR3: CASSPGTGGSNQPQHF
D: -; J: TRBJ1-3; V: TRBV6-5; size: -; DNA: TGTGCCAGCAAAGGCAGGGGCATCTCTGGAAACACCATATATTTT; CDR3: CASKGRGISGNTIYF
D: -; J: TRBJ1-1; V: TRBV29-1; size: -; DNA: TGCAGCGTTGAAGATCTGGCAGTTTCTCCTGAAGCTTTCTTT; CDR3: CSVEDLAVSPEAFF
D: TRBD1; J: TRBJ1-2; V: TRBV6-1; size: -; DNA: TGTGCCAGCAGTGAAGCGCGGGGACAGTCCTATACCTTC; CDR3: CASSEARGQSYTF
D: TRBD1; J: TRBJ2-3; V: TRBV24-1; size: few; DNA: TGTGCCACCAGTGACCCCGGGACAGTCACAGATACGCAGTATTTT; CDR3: CATSDPGTVTDTQYF
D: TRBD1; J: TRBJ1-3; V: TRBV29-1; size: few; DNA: TGCAGCGTCAGCGAGACAGGGGGCGCGGGAAACACCATATATTTT; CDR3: CSVSETGGAGNTIYF
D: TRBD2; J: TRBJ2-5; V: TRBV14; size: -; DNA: TGTGCCAGCAGCCAAAGAAAGACTAGCCGTGGGCAAGAGACCCAGTACTTC; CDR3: CASSQRKTSRGQETQYF
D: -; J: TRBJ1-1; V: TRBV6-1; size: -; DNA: TGTGCCAGCAGTGAAATTTTTGGGAGGTCGGCTGAAGCTTTCTTT; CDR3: CASSEIFGRSAEAFF
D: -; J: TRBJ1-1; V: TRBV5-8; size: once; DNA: TGTGCCAGCAGCTTAAGGGGCCTAACGAACACTGAAGCTTTCTTT; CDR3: CASSLRGLTNTEAFF
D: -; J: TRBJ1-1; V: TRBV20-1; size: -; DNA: TGCAGTGCTAGTAAAGCGGACACTGAAGCTTTCTTT; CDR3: CSASKADTEAFF
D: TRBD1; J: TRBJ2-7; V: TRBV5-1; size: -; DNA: TGCGCCAGCAGCTTCGACAGGGGTTCCTACGAGCAGTACTTC; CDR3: CASSFDRGSYEQYF
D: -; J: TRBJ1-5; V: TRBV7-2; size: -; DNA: TGTGCCAGCAGCTTAGATTACCGGTCCCAGCCCCAGCATTTT; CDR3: CASSLDYRSQPQHF
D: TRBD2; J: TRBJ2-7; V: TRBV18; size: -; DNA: TGTGCCAGCAAGACTAGCGGGAGGTTCTACGAGCAGTACTTC; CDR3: CASKTSGRFYEQYF
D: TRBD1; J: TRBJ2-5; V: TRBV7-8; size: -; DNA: TGTGCCAGCAGCACAGGACAGGGGACAGAGACCCAGTACTTC; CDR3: CASSTGQGTETQYF
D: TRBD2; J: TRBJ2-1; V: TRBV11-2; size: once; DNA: TGTGCCAGCAGCTTCCGGGGCGGGAGATCCGGCAATGAGCAGTTCTTC; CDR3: CASSFRGGRSGNEQFF